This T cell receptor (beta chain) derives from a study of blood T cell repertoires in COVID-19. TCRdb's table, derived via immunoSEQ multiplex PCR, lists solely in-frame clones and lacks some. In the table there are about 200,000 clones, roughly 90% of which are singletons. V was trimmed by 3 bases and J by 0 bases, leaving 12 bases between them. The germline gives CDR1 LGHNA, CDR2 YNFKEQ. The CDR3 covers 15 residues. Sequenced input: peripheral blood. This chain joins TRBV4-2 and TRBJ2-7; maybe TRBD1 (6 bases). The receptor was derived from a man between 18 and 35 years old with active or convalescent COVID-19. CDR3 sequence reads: CASSHESRGSYEQYF. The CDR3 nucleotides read TGTGCCAGCAGCCATGAGTCCAGGGGCTCCTACGAGCAGTACTTC.